The rows below give T cell receptor beta chains drawn from one sample of a study of blood T cell repertoires in COVID-19. The repertoire was sequenced with immunoSEQ multiplex PCR; TCRdb's copy has only in-frame clones and lacks some. The sample contains over 85,000 clones, over 85% of which appear only once. Sample: peripheral blood. These receptors originate from a woman aged 45-60 years with COVID-19, enrolled during active disease. CDR3s include the opening cysteine and the closing phenylalanine or tryptophan. A D gene is named only where the DNA matches it firmly. Not every row has a clone size; where given, it reads once, few, many or a size class.

-	15	TRBJ2-5	TRBD2	TRBV9	CASSGGLAAQETQYF	TGTGCCAGCAGCGGGGGACTAGCGGCACAAGAGACCCAGTACTTC
once	14	TRBJ1-2	-	TRBV27	CASSFSQGYYGYTF	TGTGCCAGCAGTTTTTCACAGGGCTACTATGGCTACACCTTC
-	11	TRBJ2-7	-	TRBV20-1	CSARMIGEQYF	TGCAGTGCTAGAATGATCGGTGAGCAGTACTTC
-	13	TRBJ1-1	-	TRBV19	CASSWTINTEAFF	TGTGCCAGTAGTTGGACAATTAACACTGAAGCTTTCTTT
-	14	TRBJ1-1	-	TRBV7-3	CASSITRLNTEAFF	TGTGCCAGCAGCATAACTCGTCTGAACACTGAAGCTTTCTTT
medium-sized	12	TRBJ2-2	-	TRBV27	CATASDTGELFF	TGTGCCACCGCCTCGGACACCGGGGAGCTGTTTTTT
many	15	TRBJ2-6	-	TRBV18	CASSPAGSGANVLTF	TGTGCCAGCTCACCGGCAGGCTCTGGGGCCAACGTCCTGACTTTC
-	15	TRBJ2-7	-	TRBV6-5	CASSTLRGKMYEQYF	TGTGCCAGCAGTACCCTAAGGGGGAAAATGTACGAGCAGTACTTC
once	15	TRBJ1-2	TRBD1	TRBV2	CASSGGQGSYYGYTF	TGTGCCAGCAGTGGTGGACAGGGGTCCTACTATGGCTACACCTTC
-	15	TRBJ2-3	-	TRBV9	CASSVRAAGGDTQYF	TGTGCCAGCAGCGTCCGGGCCGCCGGGGGAGATACGCAGTATTTT
-	12	TRBJ1-3	-	TRBV5-8	CASSFPGNTIYF	TGTGCCAGCAGTTTTCCGGGAAACACCATATATTTT
-	15	TRBJ2-2	TRBD1	TRBV28	CASSLNTGGEGELFF	TGTGCCAGCAGTCTCAATACAGGGGGCGAAGGGGAGCTGTTTTTT
-	12	TRBJ2-7	-	TRBV27	CASSLSGNEQYF	TGTGCCAGCAGCCTCTCAGGGAACGAGCAGTACTTC
-	18	TRBJ1-5	-	TRBV7-9	CASSYWGGQGSRYQPQHF	TGTGCCAGCAGCTATTGGGGTGGGCAGGGCTCTCGCTATCAGCCCCAGCATTTT
-	14	TRBJ1-1	-	TRBV5-4	CASSLVGTNTEAFF	TGTGCCAGCAGCTTGGTGGGCACGAACACTGAAGCTTTCTTT
-	13	TRBJ1-2	-	TRBV12-3/TRBV12-4	CASSFLYPDGYTF	TGTGCCAGCAGTTTTCTGTATCCCGATGGCTACACCTTC
-	19	TRBJ1-6	-	TRBV15	CATSRDFMEASSYNSPLHF	TGTGCCACCAGCAGAGATTTTATGGAGGCGAGCTCCTATAATTCACCCCTCCACTTT
once	14	TRBJ1-5	-	TRBV7-9	CASSFDSFNQPQHF	TGTGCCAGCAGCTTTGACAGTTTCAATCAGCCCCAGCATTTT
-	16	TRBJ2-5	TRBD2	TRBV3-1/TRBV3-2	CASSQTLAGGRETQYF	TGTGCCAGCAGCCAGACCCTAGCGGGGGGACGGGAGACCCAGTACTTC
-	13	TRBJ2-7	-	TRBV5-4	CASSLLLSAEQYF	TGTGCCAGCAGCTTGCTACTATCGGCCGAGCAGTACTTC
-	14	TRBJ1-5	-	TRBV30	CAWSQGGSNQPQHF	TGTGCCTGGAGTCAGGGTGGGAGCAATCAGCCCCAGCATTTT
-	12	TRBJ2-3	-	TRBV5-1	CASRSAGDTQYF	TGCGCCAGCAGATCAGCAGGAGATACGCAGTATTTT
-	14	TRBJ2-3	TRBD2	TRBV19	CASGGGMKTDTQYF	TGTGCCAGCGGGGGGGGAATGAAGACAGATACGCAGTATTTT
once	16	TRBJ2-5	TRBD2	TRBV7-6	CASSPLVLAGKETQYF	TGTGCCAGCAGCCCCCTGGTACTAGCGGGAAAAGAGACCCAGTACTTC
-	14	TRBJ1-1	-	TRBV12-5	CASGLVPGALVAFF	TGTGCTAGTGGTTTGGTTCCAGGGGCGCTAGTAGCTTTCTTT
-	12	TRBJ1-1	-	TRBV25-1	CASSVQGSEAFF	TGTGCCAGCAGTGTGCAGGGATCTGAAGCTTTCTTT
-	14	TRBJ1-2	-	TRBV5-8	CASSLRTANYGYTF	TGTGCCAGCAGCTTGCGGACAGCGAACTATGGCTACACCTTC
-	18	TRBJ2-3	-	TRBV2	CASSDLRPEKGGTDTQYF	TGTGCCAGCAGTGACCTCCGGCCGGAAAAAGGGGGCACAGATACGCAGTATTTT
-	15	TRBJ1-5	-	TRBV2	CASRPGHLSNQPQHF	TGTGCCAGCAGACCGGGACACCTTAGCAATCAGCCCCAGCATTTT
-	16	TRBJ1-5	-	TRBV9	CASSVDPGGSNQPQHF	TGTGCCAGCAGCGTAGATCCGGGGGGAAGCAATCAGCCCCAGCATTTT
-	15	TRBJ2-4	TRBD1	TRBV19	CASSRRTGAKNIQYF	TGTGCCAGTAGTCGCCGCACAGGGGCAAAAAACATTCAGTACTTC
-	13	TRBJ1-2	TRBD1	TRBV2	CASSEWTGYGYTF	TGTGCCAGCAGTGAATGGACAGGCTATGGCTACACCTTC
-	13	TRBJ2-1	-	TRBV10-3	CAISVTGDNEQFF	TGTGCCATCAGTGTGACGGGGGACAATGAGCAGTTCTTC
-	18	TRBJ1-5	TRBD1	TRBV13	CASSLTGTGGKSNQPQHF	TGTGCCAGCAGCCTCACCGGGACAGGGGGGAAAAGCAATCAGCCCCAGCATTTT
few	14	TRBJ1-5	-	TRBV5-1	CASSLAGIGPPQHF	TGCGCCAGCAGCTTGGCAGGGATAGGGCCGCCCCAGCATTTT
-	15	TRBJ2-5	TRBD2	TRBV5-6	CASSLPTSGGSLRDF	TGTGCCAGCAGCCTCCCGACTAGCGGGGGCTCCTTAAGGGACTTC
once	14	TRBJ2-5	TRBD1	TRBV24-1	CATSPGQGGETQYF	TGTGCCACCAGTCCGGGACAGGGGGGAGAGACCCAGTACTTC
-	20	TRBJ1-2	-	TRBV5-1	CASSLGSIPMTPGVFYGYTF	TGCGCCAGCAGCTTGGGATCCATACCGATGACTCCCGGAGTTTTCTATGGCTACACCTTC
-	14	TRBJ2-7	-	TRBV27	CASSLTGSSYEQYF	TGTGCCAGCAGTCTAACAGGGAGTTCCTACGAGCAGTACTTC
-	15	TRBJ1-4	TRBD1	TRBV15	CATSRTGTGLEKLFF	TGTGCCACCAGCCGTACCGGGACAGGGTTAGAAAAACTGTTTTTT
-	13	TRBJ1-2	-	TRBV6-4	CASSDWRVGGYTF	TGTGCCAGCAGTGACTGGCGGGTAGGGGGCTACACCTTC
-	13	TRBJ1-2	TRBD1	TRBV19	CASSNGQGAGYTF	TGTGCCAGTAGTAACGGCCAGGGGGCAGGCTACACCTTC
-	14	TRBJ1-2	-	TRBV6-5	CASPDPRGPYGYTF	TGTGCCAGTCCGGACCCCAGGGGACCCTATGGCTACACCTTC
once	15	TRBJ2-5	-	TRBV11-2	CASSSPTAPQETQYF	TGTGCCAGCAGCTCTCCGACAGCCCCTCAAGAGACCCAGTACTTC
-	14	TRBJ1-5	-	TRBV27	CASSLTGGNQPQHF	TGTGCCAGCAGTTTAACGGGGGGAAATCAGCCCCAGCATTTT
-	22	TRBJ2-1	TRBD1	TRBV4-3	CASSQDMGLPGQGITGWNEQFF	TGCGCCAGCAGCCAAGATATGGGTCTTCCGGGACAGGGTATTACGGGTTGGAATGAGCAGTTCTTC
once	19	TRBJ2-3	TRBD2	TRBV5-1	CASSPLTSGGTRLPDSQYF	TGCGCCAGCAGCCCCCTGACTAGCGGGGGCACCCGTTTACCCGACTCTCAGTATTTT
-	15	TRBJ2-1	TRBD2	TRBV9	CASGRDGSSYNEQFF	TGTGCCAGCGGGAGGGACGGAAGCTCCTACAATGAGCAGTTCTTC
-	13	TRBJ1-1	-	TRBV30	CAWSRRKNTEAFF	TGTGCCTGGAGTCGGCGGAAGAACACTGAAGCTTTCTTT